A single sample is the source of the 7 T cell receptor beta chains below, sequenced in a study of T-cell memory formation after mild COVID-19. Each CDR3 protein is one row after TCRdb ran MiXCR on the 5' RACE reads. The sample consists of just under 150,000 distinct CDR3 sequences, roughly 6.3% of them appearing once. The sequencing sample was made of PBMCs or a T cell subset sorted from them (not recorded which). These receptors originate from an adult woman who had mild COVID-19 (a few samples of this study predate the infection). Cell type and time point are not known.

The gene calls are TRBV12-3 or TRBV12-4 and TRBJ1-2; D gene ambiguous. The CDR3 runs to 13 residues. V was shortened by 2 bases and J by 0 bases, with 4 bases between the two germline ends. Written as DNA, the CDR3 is TGTGCCAGCAGTTTACTCGCTAACTATGGCTACACCTTC. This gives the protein CASSLLANYGYTF.

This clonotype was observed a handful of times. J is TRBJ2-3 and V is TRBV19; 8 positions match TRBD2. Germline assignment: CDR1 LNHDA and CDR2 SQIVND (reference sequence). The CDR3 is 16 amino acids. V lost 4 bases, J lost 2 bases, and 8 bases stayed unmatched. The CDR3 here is CASSRGSSGLTDTQYF. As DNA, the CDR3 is TGTGCCAGTAGTAGAGGATCTAGCGGGCTCACAGATACGCAGTATTTT. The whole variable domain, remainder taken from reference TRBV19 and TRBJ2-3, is DGGITQSPKYLFRKEGQNVTLSCEQNLNHDAMYWYRQDPGQGLRLIYYSQIVNDFQKGDIAEGYSVSREKKESFPLTVTSAQKNPTAFYLCASSRGSSGLTDTQYFGPGTRLTVL.

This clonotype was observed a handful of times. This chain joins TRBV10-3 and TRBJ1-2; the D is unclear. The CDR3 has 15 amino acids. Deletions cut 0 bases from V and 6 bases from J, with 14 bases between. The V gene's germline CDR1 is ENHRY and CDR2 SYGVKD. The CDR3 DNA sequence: TGTGCCATCAGTGAGTCAGCGACGGGCTCTCATGGCTACACCTTC. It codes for CAISESATGSHGYTF.

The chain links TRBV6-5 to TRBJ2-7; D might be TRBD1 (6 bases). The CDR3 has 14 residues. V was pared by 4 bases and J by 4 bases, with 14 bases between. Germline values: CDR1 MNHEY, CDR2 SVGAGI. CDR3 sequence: CASSLGQWGYEQYV. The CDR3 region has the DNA TGTGCCAGCAGTTTAGGACAGTGGGGTTACGAGCAGTACGTC.

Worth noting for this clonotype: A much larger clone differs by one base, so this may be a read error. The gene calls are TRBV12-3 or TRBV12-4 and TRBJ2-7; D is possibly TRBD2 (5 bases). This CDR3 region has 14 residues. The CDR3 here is CASSFRGLAYGQYF. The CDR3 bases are TGTGCCAGCAGTTTTAGAGGGTTAGCCTACGGGCAGTACTTC.

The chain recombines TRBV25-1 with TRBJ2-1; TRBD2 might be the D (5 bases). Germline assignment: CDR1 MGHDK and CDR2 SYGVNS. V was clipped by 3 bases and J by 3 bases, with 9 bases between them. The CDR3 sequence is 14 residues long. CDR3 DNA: TGTGCCAGCAGTGACGGACTTAGCTACAATGAGCAGTTCTTC. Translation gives CASSDGLSYNEQFF.

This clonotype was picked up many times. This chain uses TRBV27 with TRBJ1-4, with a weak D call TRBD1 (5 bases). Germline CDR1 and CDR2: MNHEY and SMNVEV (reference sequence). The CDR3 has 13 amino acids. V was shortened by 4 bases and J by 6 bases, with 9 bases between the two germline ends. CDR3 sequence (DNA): TGTGCCAGCAGTTCTGGGGGGGATGAAAAACTGTTTTTT. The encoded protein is CASSSGGDEKLFF.